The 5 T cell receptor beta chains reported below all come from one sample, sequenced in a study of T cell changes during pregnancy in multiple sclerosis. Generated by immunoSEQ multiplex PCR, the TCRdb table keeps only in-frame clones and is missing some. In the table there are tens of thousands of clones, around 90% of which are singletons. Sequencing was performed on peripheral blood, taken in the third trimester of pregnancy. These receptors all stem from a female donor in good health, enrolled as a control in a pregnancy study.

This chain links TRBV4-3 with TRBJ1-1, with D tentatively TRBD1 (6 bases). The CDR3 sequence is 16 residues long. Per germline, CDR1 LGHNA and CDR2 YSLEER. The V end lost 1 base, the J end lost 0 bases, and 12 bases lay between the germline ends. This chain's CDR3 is CASSQAVGHMNTEAFF. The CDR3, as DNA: TGCGCCAGCAGCCAAGCAGTGGGACACATGAACACTGAAGCTTTCTTT.

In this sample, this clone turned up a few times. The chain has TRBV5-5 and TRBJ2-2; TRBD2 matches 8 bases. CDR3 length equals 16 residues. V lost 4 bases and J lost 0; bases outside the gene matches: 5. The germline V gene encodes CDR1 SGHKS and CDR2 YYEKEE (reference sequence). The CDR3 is CASSTLAAANTGELFF. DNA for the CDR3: TGTGCCAGCAGCACACTAGCGGCAGCGAACACCGGGGAGCTGTTTTTT. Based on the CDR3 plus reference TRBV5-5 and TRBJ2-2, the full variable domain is DAGVTQSPTHLIKTRGQQVTLRCSPISGHKSVSWYQQVLGQGPQFIFQYYEKEERGRGNFPDRFSARQFPNYSSELNVNALLLGDSALYLCASSTLAAANTGELFFGEGSRLTVL.

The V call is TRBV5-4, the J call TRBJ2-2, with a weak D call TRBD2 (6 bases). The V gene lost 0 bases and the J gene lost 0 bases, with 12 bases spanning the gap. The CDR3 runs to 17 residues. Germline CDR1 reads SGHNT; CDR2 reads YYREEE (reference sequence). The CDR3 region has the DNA TGTGCCAGCAGCTTGGGAGACGGGGGTCCGAACACCGGGGAGCTGTTTTTT. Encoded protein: CASSLGDGGPNTGELFF.

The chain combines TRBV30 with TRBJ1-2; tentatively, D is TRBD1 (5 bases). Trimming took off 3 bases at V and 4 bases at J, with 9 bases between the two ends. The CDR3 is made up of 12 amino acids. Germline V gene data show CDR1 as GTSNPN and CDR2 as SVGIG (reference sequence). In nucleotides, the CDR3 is TGTGCCTGGAGGGTAGGGGCCTATGGCTACACCTTC. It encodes CAWRVGAYGYTF.

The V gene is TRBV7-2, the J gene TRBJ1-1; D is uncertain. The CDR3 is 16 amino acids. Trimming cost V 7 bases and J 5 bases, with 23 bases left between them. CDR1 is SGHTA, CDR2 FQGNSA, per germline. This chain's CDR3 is CASISGGRSDGTEAFF. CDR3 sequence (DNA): TGTGCCAGCATCTCAGGAGGGAGATCTGACGGGACTGAAGCTTTCTTT.